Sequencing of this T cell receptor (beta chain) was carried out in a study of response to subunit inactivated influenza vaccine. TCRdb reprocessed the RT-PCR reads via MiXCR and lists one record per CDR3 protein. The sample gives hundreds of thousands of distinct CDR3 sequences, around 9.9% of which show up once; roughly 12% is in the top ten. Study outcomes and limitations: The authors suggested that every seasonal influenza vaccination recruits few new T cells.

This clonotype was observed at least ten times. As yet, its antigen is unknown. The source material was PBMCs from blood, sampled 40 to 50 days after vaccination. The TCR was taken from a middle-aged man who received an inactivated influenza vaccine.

CDR3 sequence: CSVEVVGMNTEAFF. DNA for the CDR3: TGCAGCGTTGAAGTTGTGGGGATGAACACTGAAGCTTTCTTT. The rearrangement uses TRBV29-1 and TRBJ1-1; the D is unclear. The germline gives CDR1 SQVTM, CDR2 ANQGSEA. The V gene lost 1 base and the J gene lost 0 bases, with 9 bases spanning the gap. The CDR3 contains 14 residues.